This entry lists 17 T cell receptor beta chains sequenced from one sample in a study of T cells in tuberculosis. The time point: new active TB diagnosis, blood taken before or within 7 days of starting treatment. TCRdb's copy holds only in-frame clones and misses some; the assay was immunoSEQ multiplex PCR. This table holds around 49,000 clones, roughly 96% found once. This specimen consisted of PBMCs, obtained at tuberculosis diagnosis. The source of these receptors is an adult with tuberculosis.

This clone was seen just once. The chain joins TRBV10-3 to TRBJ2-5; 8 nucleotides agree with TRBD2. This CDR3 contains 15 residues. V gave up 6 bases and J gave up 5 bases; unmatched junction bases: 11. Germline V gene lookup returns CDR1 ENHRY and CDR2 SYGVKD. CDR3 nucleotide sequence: TGTGCCATCAGGGACCCGGGAGGGAGGGGCGAGACCCAGTACTTC. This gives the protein CAIRDPGGRGETQYF.

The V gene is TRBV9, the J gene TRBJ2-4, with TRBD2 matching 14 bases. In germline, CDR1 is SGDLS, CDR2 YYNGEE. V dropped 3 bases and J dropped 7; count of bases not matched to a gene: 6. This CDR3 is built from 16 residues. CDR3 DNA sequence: TGTGCCAGCAGCGCGGTCGGGACTAGCGGGAGCAACATTCAGTACTTC. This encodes CASSAVGTSGSNIQYF.

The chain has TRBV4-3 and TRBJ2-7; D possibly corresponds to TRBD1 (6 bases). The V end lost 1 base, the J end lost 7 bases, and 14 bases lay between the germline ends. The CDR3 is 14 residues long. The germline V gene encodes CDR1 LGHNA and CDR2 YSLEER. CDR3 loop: CASSQGQGLGEQYF. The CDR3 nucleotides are TGCGCCAGCAGCCAAGGCCAGGGGCTGGGGGAGCAGTACTTC.

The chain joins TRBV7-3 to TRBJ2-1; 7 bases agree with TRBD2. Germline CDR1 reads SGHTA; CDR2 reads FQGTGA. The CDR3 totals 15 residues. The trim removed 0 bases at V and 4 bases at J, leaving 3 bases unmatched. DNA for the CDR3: TGTGCCAGCAGCTTAACCCCTAGCGGATACAATGAGCAGTTCTTC. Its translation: CASSLTPSGYNEQFF.

CDR3 sequence: CASSPAGGETQYF. In DNA, the CDR3 is TGTGCCAGCAGTCCAGCGGGAGGGGAGACCCAGTACTTC. The V call is TRBV28, the J call TRBJ2-5; TRBD2 matches 10 bases. This CDR3 has 13 amino acids. Germline V gene sequence: CDR1 MDHEN, CDR2 SYDVKM. V lost 5 bases and J lost 5; bases outside the gene matches: 2.

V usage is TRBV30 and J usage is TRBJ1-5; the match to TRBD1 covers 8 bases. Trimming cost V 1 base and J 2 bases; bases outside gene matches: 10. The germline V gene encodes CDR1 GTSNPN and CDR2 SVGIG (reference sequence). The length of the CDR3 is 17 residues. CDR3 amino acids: CAWSGRQGHLGNQPQHF. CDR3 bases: TGTGCCTGGAGTGGCCGACAGGGGCATCTCGGCAATCAGCCCCAGCATTTT.

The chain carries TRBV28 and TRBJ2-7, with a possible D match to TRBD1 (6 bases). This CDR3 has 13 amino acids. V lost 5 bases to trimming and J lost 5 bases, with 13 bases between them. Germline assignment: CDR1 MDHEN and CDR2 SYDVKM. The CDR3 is CASSGGHRDEQYF. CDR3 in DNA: TGTGCCAGCAGTGGGGGCCACAGGGACGAGCAGTACTTC. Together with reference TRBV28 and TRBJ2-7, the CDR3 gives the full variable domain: DVKVTQSSRYLVKRTGEKVFLECVQDMDHENMFWYRQDPGLGLRLIYFSYDVKMKEKGDIPEGYSVSREKKERFSLILESASTNQTSMYLCASSGGHRDEQYFGPGTRLTVT.

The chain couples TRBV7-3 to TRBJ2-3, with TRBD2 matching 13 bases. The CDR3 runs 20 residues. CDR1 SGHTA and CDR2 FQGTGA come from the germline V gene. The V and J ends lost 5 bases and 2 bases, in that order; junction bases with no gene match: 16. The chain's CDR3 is CASSQKIRTSGRQATDTQYF. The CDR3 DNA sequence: TGTGCCAGCAGCCAAAAAATCCGGACTAGCGGGAGACAAGCCACAGATACGCAGTATTTT.

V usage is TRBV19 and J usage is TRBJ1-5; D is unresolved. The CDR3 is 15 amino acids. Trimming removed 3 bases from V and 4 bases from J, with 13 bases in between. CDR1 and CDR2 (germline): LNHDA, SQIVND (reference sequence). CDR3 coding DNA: TGTGCCAGTAGTATGAGATCGGGTCTAAATCAGCCCCAGCATTTT. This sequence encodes CASSMRSGLNQPQHF.

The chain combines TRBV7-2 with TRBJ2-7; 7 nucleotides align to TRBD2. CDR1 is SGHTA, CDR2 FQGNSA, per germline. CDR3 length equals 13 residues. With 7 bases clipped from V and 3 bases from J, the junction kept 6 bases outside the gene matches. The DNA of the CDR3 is TGTGCCAGCACCTCTAGCGGAAACTACGAGCAGTACTTC. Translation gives CASTSSGNYEQYF.

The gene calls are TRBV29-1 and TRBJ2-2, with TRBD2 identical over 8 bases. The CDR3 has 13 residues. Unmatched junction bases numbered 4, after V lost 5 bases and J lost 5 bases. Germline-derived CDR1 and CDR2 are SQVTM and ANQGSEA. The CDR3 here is CSVTGGVTGELFF. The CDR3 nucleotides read TGCAGCGTTACGGGAGGGGTAACCGGGGAGCTGTTTTTT.

The CDR3 DNA sequence: TGTGCCAGCAGCTTAGTGGGGGCCACAGGAAGGACTGAGCAGTTCTTC. Protein product: CASSLVGATGRTEQFF. V gene TRBV7-8 combines with J gene TRBJ2-1, with a tentative D call TRBD1 (6 bases). CDR1 SGHVS and CDR2 FQNEAQ come from the germline V gene. The ends were cut back, 1 base at V and 9 bases at J, with 19 bases in the middle. The CDR3 covers 16 residues.

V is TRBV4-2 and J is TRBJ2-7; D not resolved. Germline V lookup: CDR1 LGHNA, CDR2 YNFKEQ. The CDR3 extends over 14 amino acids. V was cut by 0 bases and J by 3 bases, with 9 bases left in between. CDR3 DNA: TGTGCCAGCAGCCAAGAAACCGGTTACTACGAGCAGTACTTC. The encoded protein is CASSQETGYYEQYF.

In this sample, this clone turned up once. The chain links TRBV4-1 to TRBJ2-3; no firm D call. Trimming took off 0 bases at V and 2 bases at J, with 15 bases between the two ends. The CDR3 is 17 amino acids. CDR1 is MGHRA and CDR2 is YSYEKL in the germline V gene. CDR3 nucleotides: TGCGCCAGCAGCCAAGATCGAGGAACCTTTCTCACAGATACGCAGTATTTT. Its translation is CASSQDRGTFLTDTQYF.

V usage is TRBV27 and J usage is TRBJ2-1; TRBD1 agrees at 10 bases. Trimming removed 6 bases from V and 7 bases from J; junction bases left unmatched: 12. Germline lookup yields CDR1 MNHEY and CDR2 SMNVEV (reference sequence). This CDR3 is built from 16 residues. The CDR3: CASSPDRGRFENEQFF. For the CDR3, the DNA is TGTGCCAGCAGCCCCGACAGGGGGCGTTTTGAGAATGAGCAGTTCTTC.

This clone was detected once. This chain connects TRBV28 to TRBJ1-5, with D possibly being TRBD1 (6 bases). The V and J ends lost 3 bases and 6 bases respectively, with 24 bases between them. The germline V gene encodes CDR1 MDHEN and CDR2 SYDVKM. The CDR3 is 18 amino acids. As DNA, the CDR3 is TGTGCCAGCAGTTTTTCCCGGGACAAAGGCGGTTTCAGTCAGCCCCAGCATTTT. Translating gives CASSFSRDKGGFSQPQHF.

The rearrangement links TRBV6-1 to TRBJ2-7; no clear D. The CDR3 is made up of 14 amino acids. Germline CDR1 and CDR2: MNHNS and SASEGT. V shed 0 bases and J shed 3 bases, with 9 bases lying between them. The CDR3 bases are TGTGCCAGCAGTGAAGCCAGAGGATACTACGAGCAGTACTTC. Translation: CASSEARGYYEQYF.